Listed below are T cell receptor beta chains from one sample, sequenced in a study of shared clonotypes between healthy human individuals. Method: immunoSEQ multiplex PCR; TCRdb's copy keeps in-frame clones and lacks some. Of some 2.3 million clones listed, just over 90% are singletons. Sequenced sample: naive CD4+ T cells from PBMCs. Receptors were obtained from a man between 18 and 29 years old in good health. Some clones in this sample may be carry-over from other donors' samples. CDR3s include the opening cysteine and the closing phenylalanine or tryptophan. A D gene is named only where the DNA matches it firmly. Rows may omit the clone size; those that give it use once, few, many or a size class.

j_call	d_call	v_call	clone_size	cdr3_aa	cdr3_nt
TRBJ2-3	.	TRBV4-1	.	CASSFGLGTTTDTQYF	TGCGCCAGCAGCTTTGGACTCGGCACTACCACAGATACGCAGTATTTT
TRBJ1-2	.	TRBV2	.	CASSDWRGAGYTF	TGTGCCAGCAGTGACTGGAGGGGGGCTGGCTACACCTTC
TRBJ2-2	TRBD1	TRBV7-2	.	CASSLRDRGTGELFF	TGTGCCAGCAGCTTACGAGACAGGGGAACCGGGGAGCTGTTTTTT
TRBJ2-5	.	TRBV4-2	.	CASSQLGQKTQYF	TGTGCCAGCAGCCAACTGGGTCAGAAGACCCAGTACTTC
TRBJ1-1	.	TRBV7-9	.	CASSLSLAAEAFF	TGTGCCAGCAGCTTATCCTTGGCAGCCGAAGCTTTCTTT
TRBJ2-2	TRBD2	TRBV7-9	.	CASSSRLAENAGELFF	TGTGCCAGCAGCTCAAGACTAGCGGAGAACGCCGGGGAGCTGTTTTTT
TRBJ1-5	.	TRBV27	.	CASARQRNQPQHF	TGTGCCAGCGCAAGACAGCGCAATCAGCCCCAGCATTTT
TRBJ2-7	.	TRBV5-1	.	CASAGFSYEQYF	TGCGCCAGCGCTGGATTCTCCTACGAGCAGTACTTC
TRBJ2-1	.	TRBV9	.	CASSVARYNEQFF	TGTGCCAGCAGCGTAGCACGGTACAATGAGCAGTTCTTC
TRBJ1-4	.	TRBV6-5	.	CASGLNEKLFF	TGTGCCTCGGGACTAAATGAAAAACTGTTTTTT
TRBJ1-3	.	TRBV6-1	.	CATKPKGTAGNTIYF	TGTGCCACCAAACCCAAGGGGACGGCTGGAAACACCATATATTTT
TRBJ2-1	TRBD1	TRBV28	.	CASSLYRLGQSSYNEQFF	TGTGCCAGCAGTTTATACCGGCTGGGACAGAGCTCCTACAATGAGCAGTTCTTC
TRBJ2-5	.	TRBV12-5	once	CASGLVRAASSGRETQYF	TGTGCTAGTGGTTTGGTTCGCGCCGCTTCGTCGGGGAGGGAGACCCAGTACTTC
TRBJ2-1	TRBD1	TRBV25-1	.	CASSDPGQGDNEQFF	TGTGCCAGCAGTGACCCGGGACAGGGGGACAATGAGCAGTTCTTC
TRBJ1-2	.	TRBV7-3	.	CASSSQGGDGYTF	TGTGCCAGCAGCTCCCAGGGAGGAGATGGCTACACCTTC
TRBJ2-7	TRBD2	TRBV7-9	.	CASSRASGSDEQYF	TGTGCCAGCAGCCGGGCTAGCGGGAGCGACGAGCAGTACTTC
TRBJ1-1	.	TRBV28	once	CASSLTGGAGTEAFF	TGTGCCAGCAGTTTAACCGGGGGCGCGGGGACTGAAGCTTTCTTT
TRBJ2-3	.	TRBV5-1	.	CASSLLYF	TGCGCCAGCAGCTTACTGTATTTT
TRBJ2-1	TRBD2	TRBV13	.	CASAGLALAGGSLHNEQFF	TGTGCCAGCGCTGGCCTTGCCCTAGCGGGAGGAAGCCTCCACAATGAGCAGTTCTTC
TRBJ1-1	.	TRBV7-9	.	CASSLRGVLNTEAFF	TGTGCCAGCAGCTTAAGAGGGGTTTTGAACACTGAAGCTTTCTTT
TRBJ1-2	.	TRBV29-1	.	CSVEMGFYGYTF	TGCAGCGTTGAAATGGGGTTCTATGGCTACACCTTC
TRBJ1-2	.	TRBV7-9	.	CASSLNRNYGYTF	TGTGCCAGCAGCTTAAATCGGAACTATGGCTACACCTTC